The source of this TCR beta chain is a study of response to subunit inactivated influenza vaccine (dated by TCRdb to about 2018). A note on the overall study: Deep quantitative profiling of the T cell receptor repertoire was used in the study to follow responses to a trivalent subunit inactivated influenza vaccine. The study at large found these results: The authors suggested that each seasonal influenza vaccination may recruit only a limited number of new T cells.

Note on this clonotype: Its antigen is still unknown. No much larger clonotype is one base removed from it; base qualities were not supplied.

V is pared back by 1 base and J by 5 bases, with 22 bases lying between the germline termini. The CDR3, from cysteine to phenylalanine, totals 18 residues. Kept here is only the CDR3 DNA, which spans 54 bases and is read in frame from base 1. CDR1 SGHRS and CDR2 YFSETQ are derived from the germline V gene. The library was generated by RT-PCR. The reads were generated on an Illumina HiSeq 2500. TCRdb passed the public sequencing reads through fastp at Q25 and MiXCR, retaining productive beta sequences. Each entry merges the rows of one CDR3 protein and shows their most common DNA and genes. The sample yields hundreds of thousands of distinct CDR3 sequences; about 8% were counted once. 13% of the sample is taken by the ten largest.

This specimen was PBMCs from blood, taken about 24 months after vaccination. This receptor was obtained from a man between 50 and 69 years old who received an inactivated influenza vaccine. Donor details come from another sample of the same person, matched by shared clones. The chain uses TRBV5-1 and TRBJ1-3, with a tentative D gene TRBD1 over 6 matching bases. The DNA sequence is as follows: TGCGCCAGCAGCTTGCCGTACCACGGACAGAGAACAAGAAACACCATATATTTT. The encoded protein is CASSLPYHGQRTRNTIYF. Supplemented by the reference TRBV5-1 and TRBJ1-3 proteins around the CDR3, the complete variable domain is KAGVTQTPRYLIKTRGQQVTLSCSPISGHRSVSWYQQTPGQGLQFLFEYFSETQRNKGNFPGRFSGRQFSNSRSEMNVSTLELGDSALYLCASSLPYHGQRTRNTIYFGEGSWLTVV.